This TCR beta chain was captured by sequencing in a study of T cell responses to AZD1222 COVID-19 vaccine. The trim removed 1 base at V and 6 bases at J, leaving 7 bases unmatched. There are 16 residues in the CDR3. CDR1 is MGHRA and CDR2 is YSYEKL in the germline V gene. Regarding the study as a whole: The donor cohort was predominantly white British with a female majority, and clonal diversity may have been underestimated. Only six or seven AZD1222 recipients tested seropositive at baseline. Variant regions that are unmutated are reportedly the target of nearly half of spike-specific TCRs.

Sequencing was performed with immunoSEQ multiplex PCR; in TCRdb, only in-frame clones are kept and a portion is missing. The sample includes about 150,000 clones, 87% of them seen just once. As for this clone: Its antigen is still unknown.

Pooling of second doses given at about 4 or about 12 weeks was done. Sequencing used peripheral blood, obtained 28 days after the second AZD1222 dose. The receptor was isolated from an adult who received the AZD1222 COVID-19 vaccine. This chain links TRBV4-1 with TRBJ1-4, with 8 bases matching TRBD1. The CDR3 region is CASSQGLAGGYEKLFF. The CDR3 DNA is TGCGCCAGCAGCCAAGGGTTGGCAGGGGGCTATGAAAAACTGTTTTTT.